This T cell receptor (beta chain) is drawn from a study of blood T cell repertoires in COVID-19. Study-wide background: COVID-19 samples from acute and convalescent phases originated in the United States, Italy and Spain. In each case, the material was cDNA or gDNA derived from T cells, B-cell-depleted T cells, or PBMCs.

This clone was seen more than once but under ten times. Per the study methods: Scientists estimated how many nucleated cells there were by amplifying reference gene primers. Assay used: immunoSEQ multiplex PCR; TCRdb lists only in-frame clones, some missing. That table supplies the V and J calls and clone size; D and trimming were determined from the DNA. The profile shows 50,000 to 80,000 clones, about 86% of them singletons. The sequenced material came from peripheral blood. The clonotype originates from a man aged 45-60 years with active COVID-19.

The CDR3 protein is CASSLRDRGYEQYF. Here the CDR3 DNA reads TGCGCCAGCAGCTTGCGGGACAGGGGGTACGAGCAGTACTTC. The chain uses TRBV5-1 and TRBJ2-7; 11 bases agree with TRBD1. The CDR3 length is 14 residues. Germline CDR1 reads SGHRS; CDR2 reads YFSETQ. J was trimmed by 4 bases and V by 1 base; bases with no gene match: 1. The full variable domain, its missing parts supplied by reference TRBV5-1 and TRBJ2-7, is KAGVTQTPRYLIKTRGQQVTLSCSPISGHRSVSWYQQTPGQGLQFLFEYFSETQRNKGNFPGRFSGRQFSNSRSEMNVSTLELGDSALYLCASSLRDRGYEQYFGPGTRLTVT.